These 14 T cell receptor beta chains came from one sample sequenced in a study of T cells in Graves' hyperthyroidism and ophthalmopathy. It was RNA transcripts that yielded the amplified TCR beta CDR3 regions. First-round RT-PCR of the TCR CDR3 relied on the HTBI primer set. TCRdb recomputed calls from the multiplex PCR reads with MiXCR, one row per CDR3 protein. This sample has 500,000 or so distinct CDR3 sequences, with approximately 17% found just once. The sample comprised blood. The receptors originated from a woman aged 18 to 35 with Graves' ophthalmopathy.

This clonotype occurred many times. This chain connects TRBV2 to TRBJ2-3; D remains ambiguous. Germline lookup yields CDR1 SNHLY and CDR2 FYNNEI. This CDR3 has 15 residues. V was clipped by 4 bases and J by 2 bases, with 13 bases between them. CDR3: CASSGRNPPTDTQYF. CDR3 sequence (DNA): TGTGCCAGCAGTGGAAGAAACCCTCCCACAGATACGCAGTATTTT. Looking up the rest from reference TRBV2 and TRBJ2-3 gives the full variable domain: EPEVTQTPSHQVTQMGQEVILRCVPISNHLYFYWYRQILGQKVEFLVSFYNNEISEKSEIFDDQFSVERPDGSNFTLKIRSTKLEDSAMYFCASSGRNPPTDTQYFGPGTRLTVL.

The table lists this clonotype with a few counts. The chain joins TRBV7-9 to TRBJ1-4, with a weak D call TRBD1 (5 bases). The germline V gene has CDR1 SEHNR and CDR2 FQNEAQ (reference sequence). V gave up 0 bases and J gave up 0 bases, with 11 bases separating them. CDR3 size: 17 residues. This CDR3 reads CASSLATVTATNEKLFF. In DNA, the CDR3 is TGTGCCAGCAGCTTAGCGACAGTCACCGCAACTAATGAAAAACTGTTTTTT.

This clonotype was seen many times. The chain has TRBV7-3 and TRBJ2-3, with a weak D call TRBD1 (6 bases). With 3 bases removed from V and 2 bases from J, the gap between germline ends came to 15 bases. Germline V gene lookup returns CDR1 SGHTA and CDR2 FQGTGA. The length of the CDR3 is 16 residues. In DNA, the CDR3 is TGTGCCAGCAGCTTGCCCGGACAGACCGTCACAGATACGCAGTATTTT. It yields the protein CASSLPGQTVTDTQYF.

V is TRBV6-1 and J is TRBJ2-3; tentative D call: TRBD2 (6 bases). This CDR3 spans 14 amino acids. V gave up 4 bases and J gave up 5 bases, with 13 bases separating them. Germline CDR1 is MNHNS and CDR2 is SASEGT. DNA of the CDR3: TGTGCCAGCAGTGGGGCGACTAGAGTAGATACGCAGTATTTT. The encoded protein is CASSGATRVDTQYF.

This clonotype was recorded at least ten times. The chain combines TRBV28 with TRBJ2-3, with TRBD1 as a possible D gene (5 bases). Germline assignment: CDR1 MDHEN and CDR2 SYDVKM. V was clipped by 5 bases and J by 2 bases, with 14 bases between them. The CDR3 extends over 15 amino acids. Here the CDR3 reads CASSPSWGTTDTQYF. The CDR3 DNA reads TGTGCCAGCAGTCCCTCGTGGGGCACCACAGATACGCAGTATTTT.

This clonotype was recorded many times. This chain connects TRBV7-2 to TRBJ2-3, with 7 bases matching TRBD2. Per the germline V gene, CDR1 is SGHTA and CDR2 is FQGNSA. This CDR3 has 15 amino acids. Unmatched junction bases numbered 3, after V lost 3 bases and J lost 0 bases. In DNA, the CDR3 is TGTGCCAGCAGCTTGGGACTATACAGCACAGATACGCAGTATTTT. It yields the protein CASSLGLYSTDTQYF. Full variable domain (rest looked up from reference TRBV7-2 and TRBJ2-3): GAGVSQSPSNKVTEKGKDVELRCDPISGHTALYWYRQSLGQGLEFLIYFQGNSAPDKSGLPSDRFSAERTGGSVSTLTIQRTQQEDSAVYLCASSLGLYSTDTQYFGPGTRLTVL.

This rearrangement joins TRBV4-1 to TRBJ2-1; D is undetermined. The CDR3 is 16 amino acids. From germline, CDR1 is MGHRA and CDR2 YSYEKL. V was pared by 4 bases and J by 0 bases, with 13 bases between. The CDR3 spells CASSPRSIISYNEQFF. CDR3 DNA: TGCGCCAGCAGCCCACGGTCTATCATCTCCTACAATGAGCAGTTCTTC.

Only a few counts were recorded for this clonotype. The gene calls are TRBV13 and TRBJ1-2; 7 bases match TRBD1. The V and J ends lost 5 bases and 10 bases, in that order; junction bases with no gene match: 13. The CDR3 sequence is 14 residues long. The germline V gene has CDR1 PRHDT and CDR2 FYEKMQ (reference sequence). The CDR3 DNA is TGTGCCAGCAGCGTAGTGGGACAGCGAGACAACTACACCTTC. Its protein is CASSVVGQRDNYTF.

Ten or more counts support this clonotype. The CDR3 DNA sequence: TGCGCCAGCAGCTCCGGGACAGGGCGAACCGGGGAGCTGTTTTTT. This encodes CASSSGTGRTGELFF. This chain joins TRBV5-1 and TRBJ2-2; TRBD1 aligns across 9 bases. The CDR3 length is 15 residues. CDR1 is SGHRS, CDR2 YFSETQ, per germline. With V trimmed by 3 bases and J by 5 bases, 5 bases remained unmatched.

This clonotype has more than one count but fewer than ten. The chain links TRBV20-1 to TRBJ2-2; D gene ambiguous. The length of the CDR3 is 14 residues. Germline values: CDR1 DFQATT, CDR2 SNEGSKA (reference sequence). V lost 3 bases to trimming and J lost 0 bases, with 8 bases between them. CDR3 region: CSARAQANTGELFF. CDR3 DNA: TGCAGTGCTAGGGCTCAGGCGAACACCGGGGAGCTGTTTTTT.

The chain recombines TRBV27 with TRBJ2-7; D may match TRBD1 or TRBD2 (5 bases each). The V gene's germline CDR1 is MNHEY and CDR2 SMNVEV (reference sequence). Trimming took off 4 bases at V and 1 base at J, with 8 bases between the two ends. This CDR3 region has 13 residues. The CDR3 here is CASSCGGSYEQYF. The CDR3 DNA sequence: TGTGCCAGCAGTTGTGGGGGTTCCTACGAGCAGTACTTC.

As to this clonotype: One junction end does not reproduce the germline sequence, and a read error may be involved. V is TRBV28 and J is TRBJ1-1; maybe TRBD1 (5 bases). The CDR3 runs to 13 residues. The germline V gene encodes CDR1 MDHEN and CDR2 SYDVKM. The CDR3 coding sequence is TGTGCCAGCAGTGGGGGGGGTAGCACTGAAGCTCTCTTT. It is translated as CASSGGGSTEALF.

This clonotype appeared a few times. This sequence joins TRBV20-1 and TRBJ2-5; 7 bases map to TRBD2. Per the germline V gene, CDR1 is DFQATT and CDR2 is SNEGSKA (reference sequence). The length of the CDR3 is 15 residues. V lost 3 bases, J lost 9 bases, and 16 bases stayed unmatched. CDR3 sequence: CSASRGPGGRRAQYF. CDR3 DNA: TGCAGTGCTAGCCGCGGACCGGGGGGTAGGAGGGCCCAGTACTTC.

In its sample, this clonotype was seen many times. The CDR3 nucleotides are TGCAGTGCTAGAGTTGAGGGGTTTGACTATGGCTACACCTTC. It specifies CSARVEGFDYGYTF. The V gene is TRBV20-1, the J gene TRBJ1-2; possibly TRBD1 for D (5 bases). Trimming shortened V by 1 base and J by 3 bases, and 12 bases separated the two germline ends. Germline CDR1 DFQATT, CDR2 SNEGSKA (reference sequence). This CDR3 is 14 amino acids long.